Only a few counts were recorded for the clone carrying this T cell receptor beta chain. In the authors' workflow: Amplification of reference gene primers was used by the study to estimate nucleated cell counts. Sequenced by immunoSEQ multiplex PCR; TCRdb stores in-frame clones only, minus some. The V and J calls and clone size are taken from that table; D and trimming were inferred from the DNA. The repertoire holds about 100,000 clones, with more than 65% as singletons. This entry belongs to a study of blood T cell repertoires in COVID-19. Study at large: Samples came from the United States, Italy and Spain, spanning acute and convalescent COVID-19. PBMCs, B-cell-depleted T cells, or T cells provided the cDNA or gDNA that made up the material.

With 5 bases removed from V and 8 bases from J, the gap between germline ends came to 9 bases. The germline V gene encodes CDR1 SGHAT and CDR2 FQNNGV. CDR3 length equals 11 residues. This TCR was recovered from a woman in her 70s with acute or convalescent COVID-19. Sequencing was performed on peripheral blood. The J gene is TRBJ1-1, the V gene TRBV11-2, with a tentative D call TRBD1 (5 bases). CDR3 coding DNA: TGTGCCAGCAGCAACCGACAGGAAGCTTTCTTT. Its translation is CASSNRQEAFF.